By share of the sample, the clone carrying this T cell receptor beta chain is medium-sized. Antigen: not known. Gene names are mouse gene names. The read gets to within 1 residue of the CDR3 end, and the germline J gene fills in the rest. The CDR3 is 14 amino acids. Germline CDR1 reads NSQYPW; CDR2 reads LRSPGD (reference sequence). The V segment lost 1 base and the J segment 4 bases; nucleotides outside the gene matches: 1. This record belongs to a study of tissue T cells after allogeneic stem cell transplantation. Study results and caveats: Few T cell clones were shared across patients, but motif clusters showed tissue-specific shared signatures.

Described time point: mouse harvest day 14 after allogeneic transplant. Each mouse received 10^7 T-cell-depleted marrow cells plus 10^6 splenic CD5+ T cells by tail vein. Tissues came from B6→BALB/c major-mismatch GVHD mice at day 7 or 14. The data were produced by immunoSEQ multiplex PCR, yet TCRdb's version contains in-frame clones alone and is incomplete. This sample has roughly 4,700 clones, with about 40% found just once. The V call is TRBV1, the J call TRBJ1-3, with 7 bases lining up with TRBD1. The TCR was taken from a female BALB/c mouse given C57BL/6 T cells with graft-versus-host disease after an allogeneic hematopoietic cell transplant. The sequenced sample was gut tissue. CDR3 sequence: CTCSAAGGGNTLYF. CDR3 bases read: TGCACCTGCAGTGCAGCAGGGGGAGGAAATACGCTCTAT.